Following are 30 T cell receptor beta chains from one sample sequenced in a study of blood T cell repertoires in COVID-19. Sequencing used immunoSEQ multiplex PCR; TCRdb keeps in-frame clones, though not all of them. The sample carries about 87,000 clones, over 75% recorded once. Sample: peripheral blood. These receptors originate from a human donor with acute or convalescent COVID-19. The donor label of this sample is uncertain.

This chain uses TRBV2 with TRBJ2-3; the match to TRBD2 covers 12 bases. Germline values: CDR1 SNHLY, CDR2 FYNNEI. V was pared by 6 bases and J by 4 bases, with 20 bases of the junction left unmatched. The CDR3 runs 20 residues. CDR3 region: CASSVKVGTSGPGEADTQYF. CDR3 DNA sequence: TGTGCCAGCAGCGTTAAAGTTGGGACTAGCGGGCCTGGGGAAGCAGATACGCAGTATTTT.

This rearrangement joins TRBV5-1 to TRBJ1-3, with a weak D call TRBD1 (6 bases). The V gene lost 4 bases and the J gene lost 4 bases, with 9 bases spanning the gap. The CDR3 contains 13 residues. CDR1 is SGHRS, CDR2 YFSETQ, per germline. CDR3 coding DNA: TGCGCCAGCAGCGAACAGGGCGGAAACACCATATATTTT. This encodes CASSEQGGNTIYF.

This chain connects TRBV21-1 to TRBJ1-1; TRBD1, as called in the table, went unchecked against the DNA. TRBV21-1 represents a pseudogene. The CDR3 has 12 residues. CDR3 region: CASSNFRAEAFF. The CDR3 DNA sequence: TGTGCCAGCAGCAACTTCAGGGCTGAAGCTTTCTTT.

This clone was seen a single time. The rearrangement links TRBV5-1 to TRBJ1-6, with 7 bases lining up with TRBD1. The V gene end was trimmed by 0 bases and the J gene end by 6 bases; junction bases not matched to a gene: 9. In germline, CDR1 is SGHRS, CDR2 YFSETQ. The CDR3 extends over 17 amino acids. CDR3 in DNA: TGCGCCAGCAGCTTGGTACTAGGGGGCCAGAGTAATTCACCCCTCCACTTT. This translates into CASSLVLGGQSNSPLHF.

The V and J genes are TRBV7-9 and TRBJ1-1; a possible D gene is TRBD1 (5 bases). The CDR3 runs 15 residues. Germline V gives CDR1 SEHNR, CDR2 FQNEAQ (reference sequence). The V end was cut by 5 bases, the J end by 5 bases, with 18 bases between. CDR3 sequence reads: CASSRQGRGLTEAFF. Written as DNA, the CDR3 is TGTGCCAGCAGCCGTCAAGGGAGGGGCTTAACTGAAGCTTTCTTT.

J is TRBJ1-6 and V is TRBV7-9, with TRBD1 as a possible D gene (5 bases). The V gene lost 2 bases and the J gene lost 15 bases, with 11 bases spanning the gap. CDR3 size: 12 residues. Germline-derived CDR1 and CDR2 are SEHNR and FQNEAQ (reference sequence). CDR3 in DNA: TGTGCCAGCAGCTTATGGACGGACAACCTCCACTTT. Protein sequence: CASSLWTDNLHF.

This sequence joins TRBV6-4 and TRBJ1-6, with 7 bases identical to TRBD1. J lost 9 bases, V lost 2 bases, and 7 bases had no gene match. The CDR3 covers 15 residues. Germline V gene lookup returns CDR1 MRHNA and CDR2 SNTAGT. The CDR3 here is CASSDEFTGASPLHF. CDR3 sequence (DNA): TGTGCCAGCAGTGACGAATTTACAGGGGCTTCACCCCTCCACTTT.

This clone has only one observation. This chain joins TRBV19 and TRBJ2-7; 9 nucleotides align to TRBD1. CDR1 and CDR2 (germline): LNHDA, SQIVND (reference sequence). V was pared by 2 bases and J by 3 bases, with 5 bases of the junction left unmatched. The CDR3 runs to 15 residues. CDR3 loop: CASSIRPDRGYEQYF. The CDR3 DNA is TGTGCCAGTAGTATAAGGCCGGACAGGGGCTACGAGCAGTACTTC.

The chain links TRBV7-9 to TRBJ1-5; TRBD1 agrees at 7 bases. V lost 4 bases, J lost 5 bases, and 2 bases stayed unmatched. The CDR3 totals 13 residues. Germline V lookup: CDR1 SEHNR, CDR2 FQNEAQ (reference sequence). The CDR3 coding sequence is TGTGCCAGCAGCTCAACAGGGGATCAGCCCCAGCATTTT. This encodes CASSSTGDQPQHF.

V is TRBV19 and J is TRBJ2-4; 7 bases fit TRBD1. The V gene's germline CDR1 is LNHDA and CDR2 SQIVND (reference sequence). V was pared by 6 bases and J by 0 bases, with 17 bases of the junction left unmatched. The CDR3 totals 19 residues. The CDR3 region has the DNA TGTGCCAGTAGGCCGGACCCGGGACAGCCGTCCGTAGCCAAAAACATTCAGTACTTC. It specifies CASRPDPGQPSVAKNIQYF.

This sequence joins TRBV7-2 and TRBJ2-1; 15 bases agree with TRBD2. Per germline, CDR1 SGHTA and CDR2 FQGNSA. The CDR3 is 18 residues long. Trimming at V came to 4 bases and at J to 6 bases, leaving 10 bases not matched to a gene. CDR3 bases: TGTGCCAGCAGCTCATTAGGGACTAGCGGGGGGAAAGTCAATGAGCAGTTCTTC. Its protein is CASSSLGTSGGKVNEQFF.

This chain connects TRBV6-2 or TRBV6-3 to TRBJ2-5, with D possibly TRBD1 on 5 matching bases. Per the germline V gene, CDR1 is MNHEY and CDR2 is SVGEGT. The CDR3 is 12 residues long. V gave up 4 bases and J gave up 5 bases, with 8 bases separating them. CDR3 coding DNA: TGTGCCAGCAGTTCAGGGTTTGAGACCCAGTACTTC. It is translated as CASSSGFETQYF.

In DNA, the CDR3 is TGTGCCAGTAGTATTTATCCGCAAGCTGAAAAACTGTTTTTT. Residues: CASSIYPQAEKLFF. V and J are TRBV19 and TRBJ1-4; no reliable D call. The V end was cut by 3 bases, the J end by 7 bases, with 12 bases between. Germline values: CDR1 LNHDA, CDR2 SQIVND (reference sequence). This CDR3 comprises 14 residues. The full variable domain, its missing parts supplied by reference TRBV19 and TRBJ1-4, is DGGITQSPKYLFRKEGQNVTLSCEQNLNHDAMYWYRQDPGQGLRLIYYSQIVNDFQKGDIAEGYSVSREKKESFPLTVTSAQKNPTAFYLCASSIYPQAEKLFFGSGTQLSVL.

This chain connects TRBV5-8 to TRBJ2-5; possibly TRBD2 for D (6 bases). V shed 1 base and J shed 5 bases, with 12 bases lying between them. Germline CDR1 and CDR2: SGHTS and YDEGEE. CDR3 size: 14 residues. CDR3 residues: CASSLRGRRETQYF. CDR3 bases: TGTGCCAGCAGCTTGCGAGGGAGGCGGGAGACCCAGTACTTC.

The chain combines TRBV30 with TRBJ1-5, with D perhaps TRBD1 (5 bases). The V end lost 0 bases, the J end lost 6 bases, and 15 bases lay between the germline ends. This CDR3 comprises 15 residues. Germline CDR1 GTSNPN, CDR2 SVGIG (reference sequence). The CDR3 DNA reads as TGTGCCTGGAGTGTATCAGGAACAGGAGCTCAGCCCCAGCATTTT. Amino acid sequence: CAWSVSGTGAQPQHF. Based on the CDR3 plus reference TRBV30 and TRBJ1-5, the full variable domain is SQTIHQWPATLVQPVGSPLSLECTVEGTSNPNLYWYRQAAGRGLQLLFYSVGIGQISSEVPQNLSASRPQDRQFILSSKKLLLSDSGFYLCAWSVSGTGAQPQHFGDGTRLSIL.

The gene calls are TRBV11-2 and TRBJ1-4; a weak D match, TRBD1 (6 bases). CDR3 size: 19 residues. Deletions cut 4 bases from V and 5 bases from J, with 26 bases between. CDR1 is SGHAT, CDR2 FQNNGV, per germline. This CDR3 reads CASSYRSIRGSRANEKLFF. Written as DNA, the CDR3 is TGTGCCAGCAGCTACAGGTCTATAAGGGGGTCTCGGGCCAATGAAAAACTGTTTTTT.

The genes are TRBV4-1 and TRBJ2-7, with TRBD2 as a possible D gene (6 bases). The CDR3 is 13 residues long. CDR1 and CDR2 (germline): MGHRA, YSYEKL. The V end lost 3 bases, the J end lost 7 bases, and 13 bases lay between the germline ends. CDR3 loop: CASSHSFGGEQYF. The CDR3 DNA reads as TGCGCCAGCAGCCACTCCTTTGGGGGGGAGCAGTACTTC.

The rearrangement uses TRBV27 and TRBJ1-3; 8 nucleotides align to TRBD1. The CDR3 is made up of 15 amino acids. Per germline, CDR1 MNHEY and CDR2 SMNVEV (reference sequence). Losses at the gene ends were 3 bases for V and 8 bases for J; bases not matched to a gene: 9. The CDR3 loop is CASSFRQGSPYTIYF. CDR3 bases: TGTGCCAGCAGTTTCCGACAGGGGTCCCCCTACACCATATATTTT.

The rearrangement links TRBV10-3 to TRBJ2-5; 9 bases match TRBD1. Germline V gives CDR1 ENHRY, CDR2 SYGVKD. The CDR3 covers 17 residues. The V and J ends lost 0 bases and 1 base, in that order; junction bases with no gene match: 6. The CDR3 sequence is CAISESRPGQGQETQYF. The CDR3 coding sequence is TGTGCCATCAGTGAGTCGAGACCGGGACAGGGCCAAGAGACCCAGTACTTC.

This sequence joins TRBV7-3 and TRBJ1-1, with no clear D. The germline V gene encodes CDR1 SGHTA and CDR2 FQGTGA. Trimming cost V 5 bases and J 0 bases, with 7 bases left between them. The CDR3 totals 13 residues. CDR3 protein: CASSSRMNTEAFF. The CDR3 bases are TGTGCCAGCAGCAGCAGGATGAACACTGAAGCTTTCTTT.

The chain is built from TRBV12-3 or TRBV12-4 and TRBJ2-1; D remains ambiguous. This CDR3 spans 13 amino acids. Trimming shortened V by 3 bases and J by 6 bases, and 9 bases separated the two germline ends. CDR3 amino acids: CASSLVTLNEQFF. CDR3 DNA sequence: TGTGCCAGCAGTTTGGTGACTCTCAATGAGCAGTTCTTC.

The chain uses TRBV18 and TRBJ1-6; 7 bases line up with TRBD1. Germline V gene data show CDR1 as KGHSH and CDR2 as LQKENI. Trimming cost V 5 bases and J 5 bases; bases outside gene matches: 9. CDR3 size: 16 residues. CDR3 DNA sequence: TGTGCCAGCTCATCCGTACGACAGGGTAATAATTCACCCCTCCACTTT. It codes for CASSSVRQGNNSPLHF.

The CDR3: CASSTNRFDGYTF. CDR3 nucleotides: TGCGCCAGCAGCACCAACAGGTTCGATGGCTACACCTTC. This chain connects TRBV5-1 to TRBJ1-2, with D possibly TRBD1 on 5 matching bases. V was cut by 4 bases and J by 6 bases, with 13 bases left in between. CDR3 length equals 13 residues. CDR1 is SGHRS, CDR2 YFSETQ, per germline.

The gene calls are TRBV18 and TRBJ1-3; the D gene is possibly TRBD1 (5 bases). The CDR3 sequence is 19 residues long. V was clipped by 1 base and J by 0 bases, with 19 bases between them. The germline V gene encodes CDR1 KGHSH and CDR2 LQKENI. CDR3 coding DNA: TGTGCCAGCTCACCACTCTCGAAATATGACAGACGCTCTGGAAACACCATATATTTT. It encodes CASSPLSKYDRRSGNTIYF.

The chain joins TRBV5-4 to TRBJ1-2; the D gene is possibly TRBD1 (6 bases). Germline V gene lookup returns CDR1 SGHNT and CDR2 YYREEE (reference sequence). This CDR3 is built from 18 residues. The V gene lost 4 bases and the J gene lost 0 bases, with 22 bases spanning the gap. The CDR3 DNA reads as TGTGCCAGCAGCACCGTGCAGGCAGGACAGTACTCTAACTATGGCTACACCTTC. Residues: CASSTVQAGQYSNYGYTF.

The chain employs TRBV11-3 and TRBJ1-6; D is possibly TRBD1 (5 bases). CDR1 is SGHNT, CDR2 YENEEA, per germline. This CDR3 has 12 residues. V was cut by 5 bases and J by 14 bases, with 13 bases left in between. The CDR3 bases are TGTGCCAGCAGCCCCCGCGGGGCCACCCTCCACTTT. Protein product: CASSPRGATLHF.

The DNA for the CDR3 is TGTGCCAGCAGCCCCGGCGGAAATCAGCCCCAGCATTTT. Encoded protein: CASSPGGNQPQHF. The J gene is TRBJ1-5, the V gene TRBV3-1 (or the pseudogene TRBV3-2), with D hard to call. From germline, CDR1 is LGHDT and CDR2 YNNKEL (reference sequence). V lost 4 bases and J 4 bases, leaving 8 bases between the germline ends. The CDR3 spans 13 residues.

This rearrangement joins TRBV28 to TRBJ1-6; D is ambiguous. The V end lost 6 bases, the J end lost 6 bases, and 18 bases lay between the germline ends. CDR3 length: 16 residues. CDR1 MDHEN and CDR2 SYDVKM come from the germline V gene. CDR3 nucleotide sequence: TGTGCCAGCAGCTCGCCTACCCCGGGATCTAATTCACCCCTCCACTTT. This encodes CASSSPTPGSNSPLHF.

The CDR3 is CSVDKQGNEQYF. In DNA form, the CDR3 reads TGCAGCGTTGATAAACAGGGTAACGAGCAGTACTTC. V usage is TRBV29-1 and J usage is TRBJ2-7, with D possibly TRBD1 on 6 matching bases. This CDR3 is 12 amino acids long. Trimming shortened V by 3 bases and J by 5 bases, and 11 bases separated the two germline ends. The germline gives CDR1 SQVTM, CDR2 ANQGSEA.

The chain is built from TRBV5-1 and TRBJ2-7, with TRBD2 identical over 8 bases. The V gene end was trimmed by 1 base and the J gene end by 2 bases; junction bases not matched to a gene: 5. CDR1 and CDR2 from the germline V gene are SGHRS and YFSETQ. The CDR3 extends over 15 amino acids. CDR3 DNA: TGCGCCAGCAGCTTGAAGTTAGCGGGGACCTACGAGCAGTACTTC. This sequence encodes CASSLKLAGTYEQYF.